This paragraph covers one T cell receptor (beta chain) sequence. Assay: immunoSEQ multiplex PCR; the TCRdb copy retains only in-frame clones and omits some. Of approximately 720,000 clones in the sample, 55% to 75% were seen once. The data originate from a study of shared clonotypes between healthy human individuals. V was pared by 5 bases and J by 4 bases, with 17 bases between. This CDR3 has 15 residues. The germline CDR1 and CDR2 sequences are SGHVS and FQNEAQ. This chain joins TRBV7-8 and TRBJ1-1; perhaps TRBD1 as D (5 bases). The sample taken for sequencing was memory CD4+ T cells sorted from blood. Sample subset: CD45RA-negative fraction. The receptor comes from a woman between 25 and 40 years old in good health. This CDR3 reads CASSQDLIRATEAFF. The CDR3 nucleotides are TGTGCCAGCAGCCAAGACCTGATCAGGGCCACTGAAGCTTTCTTT. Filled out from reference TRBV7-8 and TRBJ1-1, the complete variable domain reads GAGVSQSPRYKVAKRGQDVALRCDPISGHVSLFWYQQALGQGPEFLTYFQNEAQLDKSGLPSDRFFAERPEGSVSTLKIQRTQQEDSAVYLCASSQDLIRATEAFFGQGTRLTVV.